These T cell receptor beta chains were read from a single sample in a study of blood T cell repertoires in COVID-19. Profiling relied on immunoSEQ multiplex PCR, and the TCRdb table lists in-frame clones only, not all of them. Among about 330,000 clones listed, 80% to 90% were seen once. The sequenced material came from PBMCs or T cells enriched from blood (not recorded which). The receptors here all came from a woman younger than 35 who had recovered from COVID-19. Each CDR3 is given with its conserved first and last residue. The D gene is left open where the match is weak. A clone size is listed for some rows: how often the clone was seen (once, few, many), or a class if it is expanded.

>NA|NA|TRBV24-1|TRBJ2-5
CATSVSGRETQYF
TGTGCCACCAGTGTCTCTGGTCGGGAGACCCAGTACTTC
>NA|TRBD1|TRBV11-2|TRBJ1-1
CASSLAQGGTEAFF
TGTGCCAGCAGCTTAGCTCAGGGGGGCACTGAAGCTTTCTTT
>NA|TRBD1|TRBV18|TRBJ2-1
CASSPKTGGFYNEQFF
TGTGCCAGCTCACCGAAGACAGGGGGCTTTTACAATGAGCAGTTCTTC
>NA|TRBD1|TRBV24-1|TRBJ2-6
CATSDSRSPTGAGANVLTF
TGTGCCACCAGTGATTCGCGGTCCCCGACAGGGGCTGGGGCCAACGTCCTGACTTTC
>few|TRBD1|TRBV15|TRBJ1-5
CATSITGVGQPQHF
TGTGCCACCAGTATTACAGGGGTGGGCCAGCCCCAGCATTTT
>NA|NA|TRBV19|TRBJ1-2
CASTPQGEYGYTF
TGTGCCAGTACCCCCCAAGGGGAATATGGCTACACCTTC
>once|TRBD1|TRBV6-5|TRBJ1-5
CASRRQGLSNQPQHF
TGTGCCAGCAGGAGACAGGGGTTGAGCAATCAGCCCCAGCATTTT
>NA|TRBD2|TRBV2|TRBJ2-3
CASQLAGVEDTQYF
TGTGCCAGCCAACTAGCGGGGGTTGAGGATACGCAGTATTTT
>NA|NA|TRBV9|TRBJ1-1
CASSPVFSHRLLEAFF
TGTGCCAGCAGCCCGGTTTTTAGCCACCGCCTATTAGAAGCTTTCTTT
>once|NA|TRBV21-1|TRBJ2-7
CASSKVQGSHEQYF
TGTGCCAGCAGCAAAGTTCAGGGCTCCCACGAGCAGTACTTC
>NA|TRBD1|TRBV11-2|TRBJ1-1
CASSLLTGVNTEAFF
TGTGCCAGCAGCCTACTTACAGGGGTTAACACTGAAGCTTTCTTT
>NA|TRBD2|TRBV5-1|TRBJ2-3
CASGPGTIWDTQYF
TGCGCCAGCGGCCCCGGGACTATCTGGGATACGCAGTATTTT